A selection of T cell receptor beta chains follows, all from one sample in a study of cytomegalovirus exposure and HLA in healthy donors. Profiled with immunoSEQ multiplex PCR; TCRdb holds only in-frame clones, not every one. The top ten hold over 7% of the sample, which has 65,000 to 90,000 clones, around four fifths seen once. The material sequenced was PBMCs. These receptors were collected from a woman in her 40s in good health and CMV-seropositive. Each CDR3 is given with its conserved first and last residue. D genes are given only for firm matches.

v_gene: TRBV18; j_gene: TRBJ2-3; d_gene: TRBD1; CDR3aa: CASSPTGVSDTQYF
v_gene: TRBV6-1; j_gene: TRBJ2-7; d_gene: TRBD1; CDR3aa: CASSGVRGREQYF
v_gene: TRBV7-3; j_gene: TRBJ2-1; d_gene: TRBD1; CDR3aa: CASSLGTENNEQFF
v_gene: TRBV19; j_gene: TRBJ1-1; d_gene: TRBD1; CDR3aa: CASRDRASTEAFF
v_gene: TRBV28; j_gene: TRBJ2-6; d_gene: -; CDR3aa: CASSLDRHSGANVLTF
v_gene: TRBV5-1; j_gene: TRBJ1-6; d_gene: -; CDR3aa: CASSLDGADNSPLHF
v_gene: TRBV7-9; j_gene: TRBJ2-7; d_gene: -; CDR3aa: CASSLGGRAYEQYF
v_gene: TRBV6-5; j_gene: TRBJ1-2; d_gene: -; CDR3aa: CASSYSRTDRNYGYTF
v_gene: TRBV4-2; j_gene: TRBJ2-7; d_gene: TRBD2; CDR3aa: CASSQDTSGSSYEQYF
v_gene: TRBV20-1; j_gene: TRBJ2-3; d_gene: -; CDR3aa: CSGYSDLAQYF
v_gene: TRBV6-6; j_gene: TRBJ1-5; d_gene: TRBD1; CDR3aa: CASSYSPGGSNQPQHF
v_gene: TRBV27; j_gene: TRBJ1-3; d_gene: -; CDR3aa: CASRSTAGNTIYF
v_gene: TRBV19; j_gene: TRBJ1-5; d_gene: TRBD1; CDR3aa: CASSIRTGAEGQPQHF
v_gene: TRBV18; j_gene: TRBJ1-5; d_gene: -; CDR3aa: CASSPGRLRGLSNQPQHF
v_gene: TRBV25-1; j_gene: TRBJ1-2; d_gene: -; CDR3aa: CASSERDITGCTF
v_gene: TRBV5-8; j_gene: TRBJ1-1; d_gene: -; CDR3aa: CASSLVQLPAFF
v_gene: TRBV7-9; j_gene: TRBJ1-5; d_gene: -; CDR3aa: CASSSNRNSNQPQHF
v_gene: TRBV15; j_gene: TRBJ2-2; d_gene: -; CDR3aa: CATSIRQTAGELFF
v_gene: TRBV7-9; j_gene: TRBJ2-7; d_gene: TRBD1; CDR3aa: CASRFGTGVDEQYF
v_gene: TRBV15; j_gene: TRBJ1-2; d_gene: -; CDR3aa: CATSRDQAGLSGYTF
v_gene: TRBV4-2; j_gene: TRBJ1-6; d_gene: -; CDR3aa: CASSQDELPGSPLHF
v_gene: TRBV28; j_gene: TRBJ2-7; d_gene: TRBD1; CDR3aa: CASSLSFADRYYEQYF
v_gene: TRBV4-2; j_gene: TRBJ2-7; d_gene: -; CDR3aa: CASSARDNSYEQYF
v_gene: TRBV4-3; j_gene: TRBJ2-6; d_gene: -; CDR3aa: CASSQEDPRGSSGANVLTF